The TCR beta chain described here comes from a study of T cell changes during pregnancy in multiple sclerosis. Here immunoSEQ multiplex PCR was the method, and the copy in TCRdb shows in-frame clones only, minus some. The sample holds approximately 37,000 clones, just over 90% seen once. V lost 7 bases to trimming and J lost 7 bases; unmatched junction nucleotides: 9. Germline V gene lookup returns CDR1 LNHNV and CDR2 YYDKDF (reference sequence). This CDR3 is built from 14 residues. This receptor was identified in a female donor with multiple sclerosis, enrolled in a pregnancy study. Sequences were derived from CD4+ T cells from peripheral blood mononuclear cells, sampled in the third trimester of pregnancy. V is TRBV15 and J is TRBJ2-7; 11 bases fit TRBD1. CDR3 protein: CATTPGTGGLEQYF. Here the CDR3 DNA reads TGTGCCACCACCCCCGGGACAGGGGGGCTTGAGCAGTACTTC.